This TCR beta chain is from a study of T-cell reconstitution after alpha-beta-depleted transplantation in children. Notes on the study in general: TCRbeta diversity was high at day 60 in some patients (a result of surviving recipient T cells and thymic progenitors). At the one-year point after transplant, T-cell counts and TCRbeta diversity were found to come mostly from T cells that had been newly produced.

Germline V gene lookup returns CDR1 DFQATT and CDR2 SNEGSKA (reference sequence). The germline V and J ends were trimmed by 3 bases and 2 bases, with 8 bases remaining between them. The length of the CDR3 is 12 residues. A note on this clonotype: Its antigen is as yet unknown.

Unique molecular identifiers were built into the TCRbeta library. From the PCR reads, TCRdb called clonotypes with MiXCR, one entry per CDR3 protein. The sample carries more than 200,000 distinct CDR3 sequences, 20% to 30% recorded once. V usage is TRBV20-1 and J usage is TRBJ2-7; no clear D gene. The clonotype originates from a girl aged 2-15 years with Fanconi anemia, due to receive a stem cell transplant. Sequenced here: PBMCs, sampled before TCRalphabeta/CD19-depleted stem cell transplant. CDR3 protein: CSARGEAYEQYF. CDR3 bases: TGCAGTGCTAGGGGTGAGGCCTACGAGCAGTACTTC.